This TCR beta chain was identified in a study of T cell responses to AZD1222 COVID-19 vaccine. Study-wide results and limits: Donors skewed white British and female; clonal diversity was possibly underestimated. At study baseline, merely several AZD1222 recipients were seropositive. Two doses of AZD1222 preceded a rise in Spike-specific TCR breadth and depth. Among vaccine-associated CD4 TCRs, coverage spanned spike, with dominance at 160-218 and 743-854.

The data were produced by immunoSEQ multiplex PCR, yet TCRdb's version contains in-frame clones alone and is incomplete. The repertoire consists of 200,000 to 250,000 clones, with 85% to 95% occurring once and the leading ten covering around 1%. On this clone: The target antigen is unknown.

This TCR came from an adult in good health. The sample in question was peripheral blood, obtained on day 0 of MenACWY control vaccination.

DNA for the CDR3: TGTGCCAGCAGCCAAGATGGGACGAAGCGACAGCCCCAGCATTTT. It yields the protein CASSQDGTKRQPQHF. The chain has TRBV3-1 (or the pseudogene TRBV3-2) and TRBJ1-5; D possibly corresponds to TRBD1 (5 bases). This CDR3 is 15 amino acids long. The V and J ends lost 0 bases and 7 bases respectively, with 13 bases between them. Germline values: CDR1 LGHDT, CDR2 YNNKEL (reference sequence).